Following are 11 T cell receptor beta chains from one sample sequenced in a study of human T cells and chemical hapten exposure. Time point: patch test 1, 2 weeks after DPC sensitization. The sample's treatment: therapeutic diphenylcyclopropenone sensitization with weekly scalp DPC. Via MiXCR, TCRdb re-called the RACE reads, giving one row per CDR3 protein. The profile shows some 50,000 distinct CDR3 sequences, 7% to 10% of them singletons. Sequencing used whole blood, obtained in connection with sensitization to the hapten diphenylcyclopropenone (DPC). The receptors were gathered from a woman in her thirties or forties with alopecia areata. Some clones in this sample may be carry-over from other donors' samples.

CDR3 sequence: CASSQDWTGSSYEQYF. In DNA, the CDR3 is TGCGCCAGCAGCCAAGACTGGACAGGGAGCTCCTACGAGCAGTACTTC. This chain connects TRBV4-3 to TRBJ2-7, with TRBD1 matching over 8 bases. The CDR3 has 16 residues. CDR1 is LGHNA and CDR2 is YSLEER in the germline V gene. J lost 0 bases, V lost 0 bases, and 4 bases had no gene match.

This clonotype was detected many times. This chain uses TRBV6-2 or TRBV6-3 with TRBJ2-6, with D possibly matching TRBD2 (5 bases). With 3 bases removed from V and 2 bases from J, the gap between germline ends came to 8 bases. This CDR3 region has 15 residues. The germline CDR1 and CDR2 sequences are MNHEY and SVGEGT. In nucleotides, the CDR3 is TGTGCCAGCAGTTATCGGGGAGCTGGGGCCAACGTCCTGACTTTC. It encodes CASSYRGAGANVLTF.

This clonotype was detected ten times or more. The chain links TRBV5-1 to TRBJ1-1; D uncertain. The germline V gene encodes CDR1 SGHRS and CDR2 YFSETQ. Trimming took 1 base from V and 6 from J, leaving 10 bases between them. This CDR3 contains 13 residues. The CDR3 protein is CASSLRVSAEAFF. CDR3 DNA sequence: TGCGCCAGCAGCTTGAGGGTGAGCGCTGAAGCTTTCTTT.

This clonotype was found many times. Here the CDR3 DNA reads TGTGCCAGCAGCTTAGTTCTGGGAGGGGGAAACACCGGGGAGCTGTTTTTT. Encoded protein: CASSLVLGGGNTGELFF. V gene TRBV7-8 combines with J gene TRBJ2-2; possibly TRBD2 for D (7 bases). Germline-derived CDR1 and CDR2 are SGHVS and FQNEAQ. The CDR3 has 17 residues. Trimming pared 1 base from V and 2 bases from J, leaving 14 bases between.

The chain has TRBV20-1 and TRBJ1-1; 8 bases agree with TRBD1. Germline V lookup: CDR1 DFQATT, CDR2 SNEGSKA (reference sequence). The CDR3 spans 13 residues. Unmatched junction bases numbered 3, after V lost 2 bases and J lost 4 bases. DNA for the CDR3: TGCAGTGCTAGACAGGGGGCTGGCACTGAAGCTTTCTTT. Amino acid sequence: CSARQGAGTEAFF.

Ten or more counts support this clonotype. The chain joins TRBV7-9 to TRBJ2-3; unclear D gene. The CDR3 spans 16 residues. The germline V and J ends were trimmed by 4 bases and 2 bases, with 16 bases remaining between them. Germline V gives CDR1 SEHNR, CDR2 FQNEAQ (reference sequence). The CDR3 sequence: CASSSGRWADTDTQYF. For the CDR3, the DNA is TGTGCCAGCAGCTCCGGCCGATGGGCAGACACAGATACGCAGTATTTT.

This clonotype appeared many times. The V and J genes are TRBV7-2 and TRBJ2-7, with D perhaps matching TRBD2 (5 bases). The germline V gene has CDR1 SGHTA and CDR2 FQGNSA. V gave up 5 bases and J gave up 4 bases, with 18 bases separating them. This CDR3 region has 15 residues. For the CDR3, the DNA is TGTGCCAGCAGCCTCCAGACCGGAACGGGGTACGAGCAGTACTTC. Its protein is CASSLQTGTGYEQYF. The entire variable domain, with the rest obtained from reference TRBV7-2 and TRBJ2-7, is as follows: GAGVSQSPSNKVTEKGKDVELRCDPISGHTALYWYRQSLGQGLEFLIYFQGNSAPDKSGLPSDRFSAERTGGSVSTLTIQRTQQEDSAVYLCASSLQTGTGYEQYFGPGTRLTVT.

This chain uses TRBV6-2 or TRBV6-3 with TRBJ1-5, with D uncertain. The CDR3 extends over 12 amino acids. CDR1 MNHEY and CDR2 SVGEGT come from the germline V gene. V dropped 10 bases and J dropped 1 base, with 8 bases sitting between them. CDR3 sequence (DNA): TGTGCCACCAGAGACAGCAATCAGCCCCAGCATTTT. This sequence encodes CATRDSNQPQHF.

The sample holds a few counts of this clonotype. The chain couples TRBV6-2 or TRBV6-3 to TRBJ2-1, with 7 bases matching TRBD2. The CDR3 loop spans 12 amino acids. CDR1 and CDR2 from the germline V gene are MNHEY and SVGEGT. The trim removed 5 bases at V and 9 bases at J, leaving 4 bases unmatched. The CDR3: CASSGLAVEQFF. The DNA of the CDR3 is TGTGCCAGCAGTGGCCTAGCGGTTGAGCAGTTCTTC.

Ten or more counts support this clonotype. The chain uses TRBV20-1 and TRBJ1-3, with D perhaps TRBD1 (6 bases). V was clipped by 5 bases and J by 0 bases, with 8 bases between them. CDR1 is DFQATT and CDR2 is SNEGSKA in the germline V gene (reference sequence). The CDR3 runs 13 residues. In DNA, the CDR3 is TGCAGTGCTCACAGGGACTCTGGAAACACCATATATTTT. This codes for CSAHRDSGNTIYF.

The chain has TRBV12-3 or TRBV12-4 and TRBJ2-2; no reliable D call. V lost 6 bases, J lost 4 bases, and 6 bases lay in between. The CDR3 covers 12 residues. DNA of the CDR3: TGTGCCAGCAGGGTCGGCACCGGGGAGCTGTTTTTT. Translated, it gives CASRVGTGELFF.